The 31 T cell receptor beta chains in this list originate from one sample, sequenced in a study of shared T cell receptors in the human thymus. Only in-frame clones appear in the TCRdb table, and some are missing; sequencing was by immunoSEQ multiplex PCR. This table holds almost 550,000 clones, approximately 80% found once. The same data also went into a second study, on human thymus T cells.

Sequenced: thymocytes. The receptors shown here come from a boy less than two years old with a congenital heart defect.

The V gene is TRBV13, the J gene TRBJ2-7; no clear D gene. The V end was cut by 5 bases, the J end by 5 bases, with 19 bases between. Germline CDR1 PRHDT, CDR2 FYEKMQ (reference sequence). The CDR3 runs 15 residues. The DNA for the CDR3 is TGTGCCAGCAGCCCCTCCCCCTCTATAAGCCACGAGCAGTACTTC. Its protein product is CASSPSPSISHEQYF.

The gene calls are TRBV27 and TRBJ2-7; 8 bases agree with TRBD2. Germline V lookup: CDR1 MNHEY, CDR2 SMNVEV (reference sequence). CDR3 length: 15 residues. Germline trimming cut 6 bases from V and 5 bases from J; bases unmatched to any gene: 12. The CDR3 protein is CASSHRGGRGDEQYF. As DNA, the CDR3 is TGTGCCAGCAGCCACCGCGGGGGGCGCGGCGACGAGCAGTACTTC.

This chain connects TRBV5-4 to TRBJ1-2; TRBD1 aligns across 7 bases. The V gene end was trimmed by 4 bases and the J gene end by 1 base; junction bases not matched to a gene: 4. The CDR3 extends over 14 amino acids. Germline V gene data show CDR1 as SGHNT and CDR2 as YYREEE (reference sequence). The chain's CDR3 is CASSIGQDNYGYTF. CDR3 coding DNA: TGTGCCAGCAGCATTGGACAGGATAACTATGGCTACACCTTC.

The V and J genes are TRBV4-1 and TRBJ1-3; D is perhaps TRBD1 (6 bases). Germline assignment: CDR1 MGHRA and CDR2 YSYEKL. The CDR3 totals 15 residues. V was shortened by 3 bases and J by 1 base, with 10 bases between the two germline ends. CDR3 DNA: TGCGCCAGCAGCCATAATACAGGGTCTGGAAACACCATATATTTT. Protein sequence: CASSHNTGSGNTIYF.

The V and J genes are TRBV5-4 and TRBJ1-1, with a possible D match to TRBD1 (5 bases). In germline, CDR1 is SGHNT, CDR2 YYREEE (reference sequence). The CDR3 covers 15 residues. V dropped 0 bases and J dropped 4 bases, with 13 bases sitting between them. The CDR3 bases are TGTGCCAGCAGCTTGGGCAGGTCAGGGATCACTGAAGCTTTCTTT. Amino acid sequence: CASSLGRSGITEAFF.

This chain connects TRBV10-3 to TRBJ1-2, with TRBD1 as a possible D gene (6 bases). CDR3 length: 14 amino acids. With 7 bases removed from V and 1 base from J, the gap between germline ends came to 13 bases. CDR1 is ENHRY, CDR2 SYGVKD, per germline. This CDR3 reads CAINPDSSNYGYTF. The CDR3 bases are TGTGCCATCAACCCGGACAGCAGTAACTATGGCTACACCTTC.

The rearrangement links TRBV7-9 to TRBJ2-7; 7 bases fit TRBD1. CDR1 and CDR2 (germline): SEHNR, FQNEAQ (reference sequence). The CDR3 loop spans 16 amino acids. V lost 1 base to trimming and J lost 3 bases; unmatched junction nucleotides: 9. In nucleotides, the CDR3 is TGTGCCAGCAGCTTAGAGGCCGGGACAGTGCTCTACGAGCAGTACTTC. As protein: CASSLEAGTVLYEQYF.

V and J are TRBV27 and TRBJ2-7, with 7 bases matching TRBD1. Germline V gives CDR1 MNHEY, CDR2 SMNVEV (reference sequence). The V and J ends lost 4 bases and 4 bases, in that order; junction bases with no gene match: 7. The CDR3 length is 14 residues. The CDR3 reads CASSSTGQTYEQYF. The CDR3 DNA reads TGTGCCAGCAGTTCCACGGGACAGACTTACGAGCAGTACTTC.

The CDR3 protein is CASSVGLAVSSYEQYF. The DNA of the CDR3 is TGTGCCAGCAGCGTGGGACTAGCGGTTTCTTCCTACGAGCAGTACTTC. V usage is TRBV7-8 and J usage is TRBJ2-7; 11 positions agree with TRBD2. Trimming at V came to 5 bases and at J to 1 base, leaving 7 bases not matched to a gene. This CDR3 comprises 16 residues. Germline lookup yields CDR1 SGHVS and CDR2 FQNEAQ. Using reference TRBV7-8 and TRBJ2-7 for the parts outside the CDR3, the full variable domain is GAGVSQSPRYKVAKRGQDVALRCDPISGHVSLFWYQQALGQGPEFLTYFQNEAQLDKSGLPSDRFFAERPEGSVSTLKIQRTQQEDSAVYLCASSVGLAVSSYEQYFGPGTRLTVT.

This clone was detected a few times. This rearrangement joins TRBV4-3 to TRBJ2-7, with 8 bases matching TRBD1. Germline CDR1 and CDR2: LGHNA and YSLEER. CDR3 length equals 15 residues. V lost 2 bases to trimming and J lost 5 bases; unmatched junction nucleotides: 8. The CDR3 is CASSQHNRGNHEQYF. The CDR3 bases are TGCGCCAGCAGCCAACATAACAGGGGGAATCACGAGCAGTACTTC.

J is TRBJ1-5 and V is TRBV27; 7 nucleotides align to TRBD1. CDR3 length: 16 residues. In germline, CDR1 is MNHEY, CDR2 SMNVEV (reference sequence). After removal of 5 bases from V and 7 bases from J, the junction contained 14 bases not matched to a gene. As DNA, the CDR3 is TGTGCCAGCAGTCCCCGAATGACAGGGAAGGGGCAGCCCCAGCATTTT. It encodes CASSPRMTGKGQPQHF.

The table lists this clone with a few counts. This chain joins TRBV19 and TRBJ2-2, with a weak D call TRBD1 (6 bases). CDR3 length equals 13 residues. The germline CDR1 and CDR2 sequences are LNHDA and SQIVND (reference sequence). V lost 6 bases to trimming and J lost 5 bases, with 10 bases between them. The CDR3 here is CASRAQGTGELFF. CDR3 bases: TGTGCCAGTAGGGCACAGGGAACCGGGGAGCTGTTTTTT.

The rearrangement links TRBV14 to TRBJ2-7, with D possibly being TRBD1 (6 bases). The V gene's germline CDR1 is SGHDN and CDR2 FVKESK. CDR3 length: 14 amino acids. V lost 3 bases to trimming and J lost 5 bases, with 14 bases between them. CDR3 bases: TGTGCCAGCAGCCAGGGGGCAGGGGCCCACGAGCAGTACTTC. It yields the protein CASSQGAGAHEQYF.

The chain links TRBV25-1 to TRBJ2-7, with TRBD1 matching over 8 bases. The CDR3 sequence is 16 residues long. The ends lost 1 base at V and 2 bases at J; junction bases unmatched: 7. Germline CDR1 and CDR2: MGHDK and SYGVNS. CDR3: CASSEWGTGETYEQYF. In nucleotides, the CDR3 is TGTGCCAGCAGTGAATGGGGGACAGGAGAAACCTACGAGCAGTACTTC.

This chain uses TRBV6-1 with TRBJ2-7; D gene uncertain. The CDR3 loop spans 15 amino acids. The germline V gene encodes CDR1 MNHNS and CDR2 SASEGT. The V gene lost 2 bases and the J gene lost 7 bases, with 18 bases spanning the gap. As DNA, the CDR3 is TGTGCCAGCAGTGAAAGGCGGAACTACGAGGATGAGCAGTACTTC. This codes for CASSERRNYEDEQYF.

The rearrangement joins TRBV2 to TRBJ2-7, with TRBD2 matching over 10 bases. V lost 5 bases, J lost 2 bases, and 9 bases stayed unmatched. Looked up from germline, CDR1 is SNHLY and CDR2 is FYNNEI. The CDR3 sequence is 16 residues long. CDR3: CASSLGGLAGAYEQYF. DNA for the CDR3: TGTGCCAGCAGTCTCGGCGGGCTAGCGGGAGCCTACGAGCAGTACTTC. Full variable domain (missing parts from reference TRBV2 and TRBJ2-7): EPEVTQTPSHQVTQMGQEVILRCVPISNHLYFYWYRQILGQKVEFLVSFYNNEISEKSEIFDDQFSVERPDGSNFTLKIRSTKLEDSAMYFCASSLGGLAGAYEQYFGPGTRLTVT.

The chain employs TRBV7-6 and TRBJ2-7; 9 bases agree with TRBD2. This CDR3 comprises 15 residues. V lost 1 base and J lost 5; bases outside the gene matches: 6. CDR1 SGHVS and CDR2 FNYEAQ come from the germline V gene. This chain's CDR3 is CASSLDPSGINEQYF. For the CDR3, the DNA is TGTGCCAGCAGCTTAGACCCTAGCGGGATAAACGAGCAGTACTTC.

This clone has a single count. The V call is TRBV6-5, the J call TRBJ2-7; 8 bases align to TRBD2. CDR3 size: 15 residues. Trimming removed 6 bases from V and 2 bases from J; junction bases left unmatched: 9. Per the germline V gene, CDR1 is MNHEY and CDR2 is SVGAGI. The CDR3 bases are TGTGCCAGCAGGCCGACTAGCGTGATTGCCTACGAGCAGTACTTC. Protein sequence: CASRPTSVIAYEQYF.

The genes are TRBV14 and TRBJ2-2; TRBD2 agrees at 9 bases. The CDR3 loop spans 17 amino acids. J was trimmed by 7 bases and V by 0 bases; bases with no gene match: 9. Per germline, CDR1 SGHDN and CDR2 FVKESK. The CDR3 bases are TGTGCCAGCAGCCAAGATCGGGGCGGGAGGGCTCGCGGGGAGCTGTTTTTT. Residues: CASSQDRGGRARGELFF.

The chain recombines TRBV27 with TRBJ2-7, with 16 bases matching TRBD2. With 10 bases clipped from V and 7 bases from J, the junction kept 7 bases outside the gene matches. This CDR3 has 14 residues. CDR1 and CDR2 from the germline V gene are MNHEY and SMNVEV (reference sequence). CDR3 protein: CATTPGLAGGEQYF. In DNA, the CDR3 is TGTGCCACCACCCCGGGACTAGCGGGAGGGGAGCAGTACTTC.

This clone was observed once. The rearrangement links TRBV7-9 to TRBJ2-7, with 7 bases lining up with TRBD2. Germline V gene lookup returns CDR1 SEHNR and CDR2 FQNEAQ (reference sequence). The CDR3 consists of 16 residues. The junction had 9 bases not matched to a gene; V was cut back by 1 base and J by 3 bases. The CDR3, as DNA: TGTGCCAGCAGCTTAGATGTGAGGGAGGGCCTCTACGAGCAGTACTTC. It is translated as CASSLDVREGLYEQYF.

This CDR3 reads CASSPTSYFYEQYF. DNA for the CDR3: TGTGCCAGCAGCCCGACTAGCTATTTCTACGAGCAGTACTTC. J is TRBJ2-7 and V is TRBV7-2, with TRBD2 matching 7 bases. V gave up 5 bases and J gave up 3 bases; unmatched junction bases: 7. The CDR3 is made up of 14 amino acids. CDR1 SGHTA and CDR2 FQGNSA come from the germline V gene. The full variable domain, rest sourced from reference TRBV7-2 and TRBJ2-7, is GAGVSQSPSNKVTEKGKDVELRCDPISGHTALYWYRQSLGQGLEFLIYFQGNSAPDKSGLPSDRFSAERTGGSVSTLTIQRTQQEDSAVYLCASSPTSYFYEQYFGPGTRLTVT.

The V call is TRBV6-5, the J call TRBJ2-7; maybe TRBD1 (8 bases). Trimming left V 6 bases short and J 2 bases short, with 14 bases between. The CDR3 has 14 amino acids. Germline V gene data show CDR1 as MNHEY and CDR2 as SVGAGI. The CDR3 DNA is TGTGCCAGCAGAATACAGGGGGGGACCTACGAGCAGTACTTC. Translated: CASRIQGGTYEQYF.

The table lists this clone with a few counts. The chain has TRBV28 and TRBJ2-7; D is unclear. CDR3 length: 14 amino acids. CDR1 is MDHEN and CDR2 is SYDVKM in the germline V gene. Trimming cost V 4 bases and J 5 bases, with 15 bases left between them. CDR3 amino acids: CASSSPEFWDEQYF. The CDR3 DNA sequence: TGTGCCAGCAGTTCCCCGGAGTTTTGGGACGAGCAGTACTTC.

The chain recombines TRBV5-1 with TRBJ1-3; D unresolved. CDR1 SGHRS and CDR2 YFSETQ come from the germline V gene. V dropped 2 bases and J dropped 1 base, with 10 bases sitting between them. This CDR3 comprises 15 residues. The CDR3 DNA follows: TGCGCCAGCAGCTTAATCGGGGTTTCTGGAAACACCATATATTTT. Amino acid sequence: CASSLIGVSGNTIYF.

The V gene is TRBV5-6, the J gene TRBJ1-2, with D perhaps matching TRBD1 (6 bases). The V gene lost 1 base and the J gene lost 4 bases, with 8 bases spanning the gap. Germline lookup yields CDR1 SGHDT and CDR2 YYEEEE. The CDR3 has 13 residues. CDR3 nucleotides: TGTGCCAGCAGCTTGCACAGGGCCTATGGCTACACCTTC. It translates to CASSLHRAYGYTF. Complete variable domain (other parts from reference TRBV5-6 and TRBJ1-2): DAGVTQSPTHLIKTRGQQVTLRCSPKSGHDTVSWYQQALGQGPQFIFQYYEEEERQRGNFPDRFSGHQFPNYSSELNVNALLLGDSALYLCASSLHRAYGYTFGSGTRLTVV.

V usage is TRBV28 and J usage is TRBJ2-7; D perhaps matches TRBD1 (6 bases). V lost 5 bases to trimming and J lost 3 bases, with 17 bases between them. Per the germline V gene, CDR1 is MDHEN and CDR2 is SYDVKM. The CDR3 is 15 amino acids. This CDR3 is CASSALWDTVYEQYF. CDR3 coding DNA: TGTGCCAGCAGTGCCCTATGGGACACCGTCTACGAGCAGTACTTC.

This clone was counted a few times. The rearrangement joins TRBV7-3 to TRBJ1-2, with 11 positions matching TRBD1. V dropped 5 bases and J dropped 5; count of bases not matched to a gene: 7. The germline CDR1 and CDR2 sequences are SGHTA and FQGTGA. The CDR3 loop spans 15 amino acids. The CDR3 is CASSGWTGGAYGYTF. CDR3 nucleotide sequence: TGTGCCAGCAGCGGCTGGACAGGGGGCGCATATGGCTACACCTTC.

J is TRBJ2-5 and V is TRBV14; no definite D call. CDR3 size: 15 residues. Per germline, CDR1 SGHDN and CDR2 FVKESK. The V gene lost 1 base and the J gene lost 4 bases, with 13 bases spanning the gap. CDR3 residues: CASSQAPRSPETQYF. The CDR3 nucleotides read TGTGCCAGCAGCCAAGCTCCTCGGTCCCCAGAGACCCAGTACTTC.

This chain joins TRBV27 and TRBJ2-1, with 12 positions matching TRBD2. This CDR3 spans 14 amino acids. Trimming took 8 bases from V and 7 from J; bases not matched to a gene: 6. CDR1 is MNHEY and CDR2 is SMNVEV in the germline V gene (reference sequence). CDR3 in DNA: TGTGCCAGCGGGCTAGCGGGAGGGTGGAATGAGCAGTTCTTC. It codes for CASGLAGGWNEQFF.

The CDR3 DNA is TGTGCCAGCAGCTGCAAACAGGGGGCAGGGGAAAAACTGTTTTTT. It encodes CASSCKQGAGEKLFF. The chain recombines TRBV7-9 with TRBJ1-4, with 9 nucleotides matching TRBD1. The CDR3 runs to 15 residues. In germline, CDR1 is SEHNR, CDR2 FQNEAQ (reference sequence). V lost 4 bases to trimming and J lost 8 bases; unmatched junction nucleotides: 8.